This TCR beta chain was found in a study of shared clonotypes between healthy human individuals. This clone was observed once. The germline V gene has CDR1 MNHNY and CDR2 SVGAGI (reference sequence). This CDR3 spans 16 amino acids. Unmatched junction bases numbered 9, after V lost 5 bases and J lost 5 bases. Assay used: immunoSEQ multiplex PCR; TCRdb lists only in-frame clones, some missing. This sample carries roughly 2,500,000 clones, over 85% of them seen once, and the ten largest clones take 0.36%. The receptor was derived from a man between 18 and 29 years old in good health. Some clones in this sample may be carry-over from other donors' samples. Specimen: naive CD4+ T cells from PBMCs. Subset indicated: CD45RA+ positively selected. The chain is built from TRBV6-6 and TRBJ2-2; 9 bases map to TRBD2. The DNA of the CDR3 is TGTGCCAGCAGTGCGACTAGCGGTCTGAGAACCGGGGAGCTGTTTTTT. It is translated as CASSATSGLRTGELFF.